The 26 T cell receptor beta chains in this list originate from one sample, sequenced in a study of T cells in Graves' hyperthyroidism and ophthalmopathy. Researchers amplified the TCR beta CDR3 regions from RNA transcripts. During a first-round RT-PCR of the TCR CDR3, the HTBI primer set was used. MiXCR was run by TCRdb on the multiplex PCR reads, yielding one entry per CDR3 protein. The sample comprises 500,000 to 550,000 distinct CDR3 sequences, roughly 21% of which are singletons, and 40% to 50% rests with the top ten. What was sequenced was blood. The receptors come from a man aged 40-49 years with Graves' ophthalmopathy.

The V and J genes are TRBV19 and TRBJ2-1; no clear D. Germline-derived CDR1 and CDR2 are LNHDA and SQIVND (reference sequence). This CDR3 has 13 amino acids. V was pared by 7 bases and J by 8 bases, with 15 bases between. The CDR3 reads CASKVTGRDEQFF. CDR3 bases: TGTGCCAGTAAGGTTACGGGTAGGGATGAGCAGTTCTTC.

V is TRBV19 and J is TRBJ2-2; D is unresolved. Germline V gene data show CDR1 as LNHDA and CDR2 as SQIVND (reference sequence). The CDR3 sequence is 14 residues long. Trimming pared 8 bases from V and 5 bases from J, leaving 15 bases between. CDR3 region: CASRFRRRTGELFF. In nucleotides, the CDR3 is TGTGCCAGTCGCTTCCGTCGGCGGACCGGGGAGCTGTTTTTT.

This rearrangement joins TRBV5-1 to TRBJ2-3, with a weak D call TRBD2 (5 bases). Germline values: CDR1 SGHRS, CDR2 YFSETQ. The ends were cut back, 0 bases at V and 6 bases at J, with 14 bases in the middle. The CDR3 totals 15 residues. DNA of the CDR3: TGCGCCAGCAGCTTGGACCAAGGGAGTCTCGATACGCAGTATTTT. Translated, it gives CASSLDQGSLDTQYF.

This clonotype was seen only a few times. This sequence joins TRBV20-1 and TRBJ2-7; D is possibly TRBD2 (6 bases). The CDR3 length is 14 residues. Trimming left V 1 base short and J 2 bases short, with 12 bases between. Germline lookup yields CDR1 DFQATT and CDR2 SNEGSKA (reference sequence). The CDR3 is CSARAGGNPYEQYF. The CDR3 bases are TGCAGTGCTAGAGCCGGCGGGAACCCCTACGAGCAGTACTTC.

This clonotype was seen repeatedly, ten times or more. The chain combines TRBV11-2 with TRBJ2-3; D call uncertain. V was cut by 5 bases and J by 6 bases, with 9 bases left in between. The germline gives CDR1 SGHAT, CDR2 FQNNGV. The CDR3 length is 12 residues. As DNA, the CDR3 is TGTGCCAGCAGCGTGAGTCTGGATACGCAGTATTTT. Translated: CASSVSLDTQYF.

In this sample, this clonotype turned up a few times. V and J are TRBV6-2 or TRBV6-3 and TRBJ2-2; TRBD2 matches at 10 bases. The length of the CDR3 is 16 residues. CDR1 and CDR2 from the germline V gene are MNHEY and SVGEGT. Trimming cost V 7 bases and J 2 bases; bases outside gene matches: 7. This chain's CDR3 is CASTRTSGANTGELFF. DNA for the CDR3: TGTGCCAGCACTAGGACTAGCGGAGCAAACACCGGGGAGCTGTTTTTT.

A few counts support this clonotype. This chain links TRBV30 with TRBJ1-6; possibly TRBD1 for D (6 bases). The germline V and J ends were trimmed by 4 bases and 5 bases, with 12 bases remaining between them. This CDR3 spans 14 amino acids. The germline gives CDR1 GTSNPN, CDR2 SVGIG (reference sequence). The CDR3 DNA is TGTGCCTGGACCCCAGGGGTAAATAATTCACCCCTCCACTTT. Its protein product is CAWTPGVNNSPLHF.

The chain couples TRBV14 to TRBJ2-2; possibly TRBD2 for D (6 bases). CDR1 and CDR2 from the germline V gene are SGHDN and FVKESK. The CDR3 runs 17 residues. V was trimmed by 4 bases and J by 4 bases, leaving 19 bases between them. Written as DNA, the CDR3 is TGTGCCAGCAGCCCCCCACGCGCCAGCGGGTCCACCGGGGAGCTGTTTTTT. It translates to CASSPPRASGSTGELFF.

This clonotype was seen a few times. The J gene is TRBJ1-6, the V gene TRBV2, with 9 bases that match TRBD1. Per the germline V gene, CDR1 is SNHLY and CDR2 is FYNNEI. The CDR3 sequence is 15 residues long. After removal of 6 bases from V and 12 bases from J, the junction contained 12 bases not matched to a gene. In DNA, the CDR3 is TGTGCCAGCAGCCGAGACAGGGGGTCAGGGGGACCCCTCCACTTT. Its protein is CASSRDRGSGGPLHF. Looking up the rest from reference TRBV2 and TRBJ1-6 gives the full variable domain: EPEVTQTPSHQVTQMGQEVILRCVPISNHLYFYWYRQILGQKVEFLVSFYNNEISEKSEIFDDQFSVERPDGSNFTLKIRSTKLEDSAMYFCASSRDRGSGGPLHFGNGTRLTVT.

The chain employs TRBV19 and TRBJ1-1, with D uncertain. V lost 7 bases and J lost 4, with 13 bases in between. Germline CDR1 is LNHDA and CDR2 is SQIVND (reference sequence). CDR3 size: 13 residues. CDR3 in DNA: TGTGCCAGTACCCCGGCGTGGGGCACTGAAGCTTTCTTT. Amino acid sequence: CASTPAWGTEAFF.

This clonotype has a handful of counts. The gene calls are TRBV4-1 and TRBJ1-2, with 12 bases identical to TRBD1. Germline lookup yields CDR1 MGHRA and CDR2 YSYEKL. The CDR3 has 16 residues. V lost 3 bases and J lost 6; bases outside the gene matches: 8. For the CDR3, the DNA is TGCGCCAGCAGCCAGGCCGGGACAGGGGGCTCCAATGGCTACACCTTC. Protein: CASSQAGTGGSNGYTF.

This chain joins TRBV6-1 and TRBJ1-6; TRBD1 matches 9 bases. Germline V gene data show CDR1 as MNHNS and CDR2 as SASEGT. V was pared by 3 bases and J by 7 bases, with 4 bases of the junction left unmatched. The length of the CDR3 is 15 residues. This chain's CDR3 is CASSDLGQGNSPLHF. The DNA of the CDR3 is TGTGCCAGCAGTGATCTGGGACAGGGAAATTCACCCCTCCACTTT.

V and J are TRBV7-3 and TRBJ1-1; D is undetermined. Germline lookup yields CDR1 SGHTA and CDR2 FQGTGA. This CDR3 is 14 amino acids long. V was cut by 5 bases and J by 5 bases, with 15 bases left in between. CDR3: CASSLSGPVTEAFF. The CDR3 DNA follows: TGTGCCAGCAGCCTGTCCGGACCCGTGACTGAAGCTTTCTTT.

In this sample, this clonotype turned up many times. The chain carries TRBV28 and TRBJ1-2; D ambiguous. This CDR3 region has 12 residues. The germline V gene encodes CDR1 MDHEN and CDR2 SYDVKM. Trimming cost V 2 bases and J 3 bases, with 4 bases left between them. CDR3 sequence: CASSLMDYGYTF. CDR3 DNA sequence: TGTGCCAGCAGTTTAATGGACTATGGCTACACCTTC.

This clonotype was observed many times. The J gene is TRBJ1-2, the V gene TRBV30; D is unresolved. V dropped 2 bases and J dropped 8 bases, with 15 bases sitting between them. The CDR3 covers 13 residues. Germline V lookup: CDR1 GTSNPN, CDR2 SVGIG (reference sequence). The CDR3 DNA is TGTGCCTGGAGTTTCGAGTCCACGTTAGGCTACACCTTC. It encodes CAWSFESTLGYTF.

The chain links TRBV6-1 to TRBJ1-5, with 7 bases identical to TRBD1. The CDR3 totals 17 residues. Germline-derived CDR1 and CDR2 are MNHNS and SASEGT. J was trimmed by 4 bases and V by 5 bases; bases with no gene match: 14. CDR3 bases: TGTGCCAGCAGTCCCTCGCGATGGGACAGCCTAAATCAGCCCCAGCATTTT. It is translated as CASSPSRWDSLNQPQHF.

This CDR3 reads CASSSPLGRATGELFF. The CDR3 DNA reads TGCGCCAGCAGCTCCCCCTTGGGCAGGGCCACCGGGGAGCTGTTTTTT. This chain connects TRBV5-1 to TRBJ2-2; D might be TRBD1 (5 bases). Germline V CDR1 and CDR2: SGHRS, YFSETQ. CDR3 length equals 16 residues. V was clipped by 3 bases and J by 4 bases, with 16 bases between them.

This clonotype was seen repeatedly, ten times or more. The chain links TRBV20-1 to TRBJ2-1; 11 nucleotides match TRBD2. CDR3 length: 13 residues. V dropped 6 bases and J dropped 8; count of bases not matched to a gene: 6. Per the germline V gene, CDR1 is DFQATT and CDR2 is SNEGSKA (reference sequence). CDR3: CSAPGLAGDEQFF. CDR3 in DNA: TGCAGTGCCCCTGGACTAGCGGGCGATGAGCAGTTCTTC.

The chain links TRBV5-1 to TRBJ2-5; 8 positions match TRBD1. Germline V CDR1 and CDR2: SGHRS, YFSETQ. Trimming cost V 5 bases and J 1 base; bases outside gene matches: 7. This CDR3 is built from 15 residues. CDR3 amino acids: CASRSRQGLQETQYF. In nucleotides, the CDR3 is TGCGCCAGCAGGTCCCGACAGGGGCTCCAAGAGACCCAGTACTTC. The full variable domain, its missing parts supplied by reference TRBV5-1 and TRBJ2-5, is KAGVTQTPRYLIKTRGQQVTLSCSPISGHRSVSWYQQTPGQGLQFLFEYFSETQRNKGNFPGRFSGRQFSNSRSEMNVSTLELGDSALYLCASRSRQGLQETQYFGPGTRLLVL.

A note on this clonotype: This may come from a read error, since a much larger clone is one base off. The chain couples TRBV7-2 to TRBJ2-5; D is possibly TRBD2 (6 bases). The CDR3 covers 14 residues. From germline, CDR1 is SGHTA and CDR2 FQGNSA. V was cut by 1 base and J by 5 bases, with 11 bases left in between. The CDR3 reads CASSLGWGRETQYF. CDR3 nucleotide sequence: TGTGCCAGCAGCTTAGGCTGGGGGAGGGAGACCCAGTACTTC.

V usage is TRBV28 and J usage is TRBJ2-7, with D possibly being TRBD1 (5 bases). This CDR3 is 16 amino acids long. The ends were cut back, 5 bases at V and 0 bases at J, with 17 bases in the middle. Germline CDR1 and CDR2: MDHEN and SYDVKM. CDR3 amino acids: CASSPYDSSLSYEQYF. In DNA form, the CDR3 reads TGTGCCAGCAGTCCTTACGACAGTTCCCTCTCCTACGAGCAGTACTTC.

In this sample, this clonotype turned up many times. The CDR3 region is CSATRLADSYNEQFF. Here the CDR3 DNA reads TGCAGTGCTACTCGACTAGCAGACTCCTACAATGAGCAGTTCTTC. The chain has TRBV20-1 and TRBJ2-1; 7 nucleotides align to TRBD2. The germline CDR1 and CDR2 sequences are DFQATT and SNEGSKA (reference sequence). CDR3 length equals 15 residues. V lost 4 bases to trimming and J lost 0 bases; unmatched junction nucleotides: 6.

This rearrangement joins TRBV4-3 to TRBJ1-1; a weak D match, TRBD1 (5 bases). The germline V gene has CDR1 LGHNA and CDR2 YSLEER. The length of the CDR3 is 17 residues. V was clipped by 4 bases and J by 0 bases, with 18 bases between them. The CDR3 sequence: CASSPVGLHAMNTEAFF. CDR3 DNA: TGCGCCAGCAGCCCCGTGGGGCTCCACGCCATGAACACTGAAGCTTTCTTT.

This clonotype has more than one count but fewer than ten. The gene calls are TRBV19 and TRBJ2-3, with a weak D call TRBD1 (6 bases). The CDR3 spans 15 residues. The ends were cut back, 4 bases at V and 2 bases at J, with 13 bases in the middle. Germline loops: CDR1 LNHDA, CDR2 SQIVND (reference sequence). Written as DNA, the CDR3 is TGTGCCAGTAGTACCACGGGACAACTCACAGATACGCAGTATTTT. It is translated as CASSTTGQLTDTQYF.

This clonotype was seen ten or more times. This chain uses TRBV2 with TRBJ1-1, with D possibly matching TRBD1 (5 bases). The ends were cut back, 4 bases at V and 3 bases at J, with 24 bases in the middle. Germline CDR1 and CDR2: SNHLY and FYNNEI. This CDR3 is built from 18 residues. CDR3: CASSASREAISPHTEAFF. Here the CDR3 DNA reads TGTGCCAGCAGTGCCTCCAGGGAAGCAATCTCTCCTCACACTGAAGCTTTCTTT.

This clonotype turned up a few times. The CDR3 protein is CASSFRTSTGRETQYF. CDR3 DNA: TGTGCCAGCAGTTTTAGGACCTCAACGGGCCGAGAGACCCAGTACTTC. This chain connects TRBV28 to TRBJ2-5; D gene uncertain. CDR3 length: 16 residues. Germline-derived CDR1 and CDR2 are MDHEN and SYDVKM. V lost 3 bases and J 4 bases, leaving 18 bases between the germline ends.